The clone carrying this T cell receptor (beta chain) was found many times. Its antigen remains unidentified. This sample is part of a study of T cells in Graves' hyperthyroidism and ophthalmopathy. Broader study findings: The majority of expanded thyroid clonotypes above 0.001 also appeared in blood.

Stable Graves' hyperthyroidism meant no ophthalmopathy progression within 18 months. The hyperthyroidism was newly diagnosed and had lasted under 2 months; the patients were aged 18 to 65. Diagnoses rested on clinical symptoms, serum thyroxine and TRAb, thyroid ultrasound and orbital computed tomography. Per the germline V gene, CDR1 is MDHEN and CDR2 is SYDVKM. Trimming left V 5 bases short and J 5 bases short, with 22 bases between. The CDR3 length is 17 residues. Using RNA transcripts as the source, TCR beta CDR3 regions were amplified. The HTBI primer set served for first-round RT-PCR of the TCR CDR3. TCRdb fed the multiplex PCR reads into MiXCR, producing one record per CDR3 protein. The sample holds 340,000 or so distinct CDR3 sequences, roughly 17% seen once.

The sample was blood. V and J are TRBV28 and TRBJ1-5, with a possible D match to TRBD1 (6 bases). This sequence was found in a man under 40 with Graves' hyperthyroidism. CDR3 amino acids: CASSPRTDLTIYQPQHF. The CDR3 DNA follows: TGTGCCAGCAGTCCCCGGACAGATTTAACAATATATCAGCCCCAGCATTTT. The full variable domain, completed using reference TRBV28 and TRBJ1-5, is DVKVTQSSRYLVKRTGEKVFLECVQDMDHENMFWYRQDPGLGLRLIYFSYDVKMKEKGDIPEGYSVSREKKERFSLILESASTNQTSMYLCASSPRTDLTIYQPQHFGDGTRLSIL.